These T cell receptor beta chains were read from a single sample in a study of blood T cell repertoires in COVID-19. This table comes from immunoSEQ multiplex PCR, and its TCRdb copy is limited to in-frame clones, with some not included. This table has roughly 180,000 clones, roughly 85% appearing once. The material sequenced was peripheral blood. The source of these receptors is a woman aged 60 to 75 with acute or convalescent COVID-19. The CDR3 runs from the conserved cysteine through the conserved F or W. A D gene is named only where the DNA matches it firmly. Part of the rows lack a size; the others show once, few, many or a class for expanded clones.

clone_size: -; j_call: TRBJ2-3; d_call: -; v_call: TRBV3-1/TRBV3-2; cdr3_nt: TGTGCCAGCAGCCAAGAGTTATTAGGGGCCGATACGCAGTATTTT; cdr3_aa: CASSQELLGADTQYF
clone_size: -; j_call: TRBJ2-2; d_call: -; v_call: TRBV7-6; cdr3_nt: TGTGCCAGCAGCATATCTAGCGATCCCAACACCGGGGAGCTGTTTTTT; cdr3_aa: CASSISSDPNTGELFF
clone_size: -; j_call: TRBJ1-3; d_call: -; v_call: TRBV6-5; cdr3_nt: TGTGCCAGCAGTCGGGAGGGAGGGAGGGGAAACACCATATATTTT; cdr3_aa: CASSREGGRGNTIYF
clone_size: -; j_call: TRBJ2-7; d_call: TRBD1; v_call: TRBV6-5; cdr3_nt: TGTGCCAGCAGTTCGCCGGGACAGGGATACTACGAGCAGTACTTC; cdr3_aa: CASSSPGQGYYEQYF
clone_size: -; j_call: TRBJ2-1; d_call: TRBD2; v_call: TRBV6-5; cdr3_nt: TGTGCCAGTGGTGCTAGCGGGATGTATGAGCAGTTCTTC; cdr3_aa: CASGASGMYEQFF
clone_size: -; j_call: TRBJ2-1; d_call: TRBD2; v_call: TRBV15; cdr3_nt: TGTGCCACCAGCAGAGCTCCCCCGGGACTAGGGAATGAGCAGTTCTTC; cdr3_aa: CATSRAPPGLGNEQFF
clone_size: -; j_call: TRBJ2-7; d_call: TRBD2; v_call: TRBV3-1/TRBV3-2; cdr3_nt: TGTGCCAGCAGCCAGCCCGGACTAGGATCCTACGAGCAGTACTTC; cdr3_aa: CASSQPGLGSYEQYF
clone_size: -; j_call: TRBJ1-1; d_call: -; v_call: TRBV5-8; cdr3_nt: TGTGCCAGCCTGTCGGGAGGGGGGAGTAACACTGAAGCTTTCTTT; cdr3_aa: CASLSGGGSNTEAFF
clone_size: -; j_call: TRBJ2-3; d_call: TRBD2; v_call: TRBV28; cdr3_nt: TGTGCCAGCAGTTTCCTAGCGGGGGCAGATACGCAGTATTTT; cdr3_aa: CASSFLAGADTQYF
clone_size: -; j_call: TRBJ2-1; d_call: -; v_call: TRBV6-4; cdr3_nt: TGTGCCAGCACCGGGGGGCTAGCGGAATACAATGAGCAGTTCTTC; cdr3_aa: CASTGGLAEYNEQFF
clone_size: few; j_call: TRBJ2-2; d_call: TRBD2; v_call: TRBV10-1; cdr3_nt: TGCGCCAGGGGACTAGCGGGCCCCCCCGGGGAGCTGTTTTTT; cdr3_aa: CARGLAGPPGELFF
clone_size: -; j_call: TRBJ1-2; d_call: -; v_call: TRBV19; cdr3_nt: TGTGCCAGTAGTATAGATCACCAGGGGATCCAACGGGGCTACACCTTC; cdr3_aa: CASSIDHQGIQRGYTF
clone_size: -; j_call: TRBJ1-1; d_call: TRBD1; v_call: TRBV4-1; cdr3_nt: TGCGCCAGCAGCCAAACTCGGACAGGGGCCATCCGAAACACTGAAGCTTTCTTT; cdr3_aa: CASSQTRTGAIRNTEAFF
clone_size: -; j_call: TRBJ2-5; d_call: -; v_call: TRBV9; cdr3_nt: TGTGCCAGCAGCGTAGCTACCGGGGGAGAGACCCAGTACTTC; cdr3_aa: CASSVATGGETQYF
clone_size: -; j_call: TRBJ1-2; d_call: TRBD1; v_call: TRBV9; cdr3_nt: TGTGCCAGCAGCCTAGAGGGACAGGGGATGGTACTCACCTTC; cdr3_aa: CASSLEGQGMVLTF
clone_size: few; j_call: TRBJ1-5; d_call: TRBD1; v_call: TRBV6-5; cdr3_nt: TGTGCCAGCAGCCAACAGGGGGGAAGCAATCAGCCCCAGCATTTT; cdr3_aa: CASSQQGGSNQPQHF
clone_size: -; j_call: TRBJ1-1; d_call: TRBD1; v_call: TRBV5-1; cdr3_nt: TGCGCCAGCAGCTACCGGACAGGGGACACTGAAGCTTTCTTT; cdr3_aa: CASSYRTGDTEAFF
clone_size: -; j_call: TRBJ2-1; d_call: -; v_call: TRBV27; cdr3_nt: TGTGCCAGCAGTTTGCGCGGGTGGAATGAGCAGTTCTTC; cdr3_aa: CASSLRGWNEQFF
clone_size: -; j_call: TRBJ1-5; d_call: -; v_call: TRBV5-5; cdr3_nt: TGTGCCAGCAGCTTGTTCGGGGACAATCAGCCCCAGCATTTT; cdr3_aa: CASSLFGDNQPQHF
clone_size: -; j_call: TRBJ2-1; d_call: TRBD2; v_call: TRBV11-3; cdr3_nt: TGTGCCAGCAGCTTAGCCCCACTAGCGTACGAGCAGTTCTTC; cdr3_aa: CASSLAPLAYEQFF
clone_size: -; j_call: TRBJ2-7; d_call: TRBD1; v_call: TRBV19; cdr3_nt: TGTGCCAGTAGTACCGGGACAGTCTCCTACGAGCAGTACTTC; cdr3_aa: CASSTGTVSYEQYF
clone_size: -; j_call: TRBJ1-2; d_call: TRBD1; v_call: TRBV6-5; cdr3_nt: TGTGCCAGCAGACTAGACAGGGGGGACCGGCGTGGCTACACCTTC; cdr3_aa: CASRLDRGDRRGYTF
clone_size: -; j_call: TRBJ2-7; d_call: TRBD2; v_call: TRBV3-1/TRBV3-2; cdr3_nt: TGTGCCAGCAGCCTTCGGGGCGGAACGGGCGGGAGATATGGCTACGAGCAGTACTTC; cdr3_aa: CASSLRGGTGGRYGYEQYF
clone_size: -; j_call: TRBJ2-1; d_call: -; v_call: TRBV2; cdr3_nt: TGTGCCAGCACCACGAGCCTACAGTCCTACAATGAGCAGTTCTTC; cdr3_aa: CASTTSLQSYNEQFF
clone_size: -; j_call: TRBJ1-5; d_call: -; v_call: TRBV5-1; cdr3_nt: TGCGCCAGCAGCAGCGGGGGGCTCAATCAGCCCCAGCATTTT; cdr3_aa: CASSSGGLNQPQHF